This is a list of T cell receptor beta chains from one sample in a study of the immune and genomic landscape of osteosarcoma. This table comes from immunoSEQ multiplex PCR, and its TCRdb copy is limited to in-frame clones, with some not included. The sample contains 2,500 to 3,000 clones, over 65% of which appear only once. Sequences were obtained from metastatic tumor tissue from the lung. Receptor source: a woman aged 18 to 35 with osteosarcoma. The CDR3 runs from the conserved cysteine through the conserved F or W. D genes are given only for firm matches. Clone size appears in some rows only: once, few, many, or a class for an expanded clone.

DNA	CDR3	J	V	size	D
TGTGCCAGTAGTATTTATAGCCGGAAGTTAAGTTTCGACAACTATGGCTACACCTTC	CASSIYSRKLSFDNYGYTF	TRBJ1-2	TRBV19	NA	NA
TGTGCCAGCAGCCGGGACAGGGGCGAGCAGTACTTC	CASSRDRGEQYF	TRBJ2-7	TRBV5-4	once	TRBD1
TGCGCCAGCAGCCCCGGGAGGACGATTGATTATGGCTACACCTTC	CASSPGRTIDYGYTF	TRBJ1-2	TRBV5-1	NA	NA
TGTGCCAGCAGCCTAGACAGCTCTGGGGCCAACGTCCTGACTTTC	CASSLDSSGANVLTF	TRBJ2-6	TRBV7-2	NA	NA
TGCGCCAGCAGTCCGAGACTAGCCTCGACCTACGAGCAGTACTTC	CASSPRLASTYEQYF	TRBJ2-7	TRBV10-1	NA	TRBD2
TGCGCCAGCAGCCAAGACAACAGGCCCAACAATGAGCAGTTCTTC	CASSQDNRPNNEQFF	TRBJ2-1	TRBV4-1	NA	NA
TGTGCCAGCAGCTTACGGCACGGGGAGACCCAGTACTTC	CASSLRHGETQYF	TRBJ2-5	TRBV5-4	NA	NA
TGCAGCGTTGAAGATCAGGGTAGCGCCGCGGTGGGGGAGACCCAGTACTTC	CSVEDQGSAAVGETQYF	TRBJ2-5	TRBV29-1	NA	NA
TGCAGTGCGAACCTTCACACTGAAGCTTTCTTT	CSANLHTEAFF	TRBJ1-1	TRBV20-1	NA	NA
TGCGCCAGCAGCTTGGCTAACAGGGGGCGCGTACGTGGCTACACCTTC	CASSLANRGRVRGYTF	TRBJ1-2	TRBV5-1	NA	TRBD1
TGTGCCAGCAGCTTAGACCGGGGCGATACGCAGTATTTT	CASSLDRGDTQYF	TRBJ2-3	TRBV7-2	once	NA
TGTGCCAGCAGTGAAGGTTGGGCCACCGGGGAGCTGTTTTTT	CASSEGWATGELFF	TRBJ2-2	TRBV6-1	NA	NA
TGCGCCAGCGATATAGACCCGACCGGGGAGCTGTTTTTT	CASDIDPTGELFF	TRBJ2-2	TRBV10-2	once	NA
TGTGCCAGCTCACCATCGGAGGTTCCGAACACTGAAGCTTTCTTT	CASSPSEVPNTEAFF	TRBJ1-1	TRBV18	NA	NA
TGTGCCAGCTCACCAAGCGGGGGAACCTACAATGAGCAGTTCTTC	CASSPSGGTYNEQFF	TRBJ2-1	TRBV18	NA	TRBD2
TGTGCCAGCTCACTTTCGGGACAGGGGCTAGAAAAACTGTTTTTT	CASSLSGQGLEKLFF	TRBJ1-4	TRBV18	NA	TRBD1
TGCGCCAGCAGCCATTCGGATACAGGGGAGACCTATGGCTACACCTTC	CASSHSDTGETYGYTF	TRBJ1-2	TRBV4-3	NA	TRBD1
TGTGCCAGCAGCGGCTACGACAGGGATGGGAGCAATCAGCCCCAGCATTTT	CASSGYDRDGSNQPQHF	TRBJ1-5	TRBV7-9	NA	TRBD1